This T cell receptor beta chain was captured in a study of cytomegalovirus exposure and HLA in healthy donors. This PCR relied on a set of 60 Vbeta primers and 13 Jbeta primers. Clones were sequenced by immunoSEQ multiplex PCR, and TCRdb holds only the in-frame ones, with some missing. The table includes about 120,000 clones, 75% detected once. Germline lookup yields CDR1 LNHDA and CDR2 SQIVND (reference sequence). The CDR3 runs to 15 residues. Trimming cost V 5 bases and J 0 bases, with 11 bases left between them. Material for sequencing was PBMCs. The source is a woman aged 40 to 55 in good health and CMV-seropositive. The J gene is TRBJ2-1, the V gene TRBV19, with a weak D call TRBD1 (6 bases). CDR3 bases: TGTGCCAGTAGTGACCAGGGGAGCTCCTACAATGAGCAGTTCTTC. Translating it yields CASSDQGSSYNEQFF.